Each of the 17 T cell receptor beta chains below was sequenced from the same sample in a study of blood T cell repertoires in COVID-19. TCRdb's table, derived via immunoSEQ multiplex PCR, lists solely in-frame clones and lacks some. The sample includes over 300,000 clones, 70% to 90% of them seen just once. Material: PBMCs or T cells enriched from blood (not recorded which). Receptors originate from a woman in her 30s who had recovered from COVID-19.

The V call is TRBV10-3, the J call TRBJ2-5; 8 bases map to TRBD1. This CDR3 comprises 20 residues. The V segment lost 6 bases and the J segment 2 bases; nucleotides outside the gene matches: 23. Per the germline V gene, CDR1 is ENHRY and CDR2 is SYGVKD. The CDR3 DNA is TGTGCCATCAGCCGGACAGGGAGTGTTGGTGCGGGTTCTCCTCAAGAGACCCAGTACTTC. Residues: CAISRTGSVGAGSPQETQYF.

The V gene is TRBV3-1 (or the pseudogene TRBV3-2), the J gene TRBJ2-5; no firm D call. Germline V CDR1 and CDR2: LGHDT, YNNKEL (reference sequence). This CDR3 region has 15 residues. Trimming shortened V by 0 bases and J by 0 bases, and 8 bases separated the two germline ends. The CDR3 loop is CASSQEAQNQETQYF. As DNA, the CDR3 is TGTGCCAGCAGCCAAGAGGCCCAGAACCAAGAGACCCAGTACTTC.

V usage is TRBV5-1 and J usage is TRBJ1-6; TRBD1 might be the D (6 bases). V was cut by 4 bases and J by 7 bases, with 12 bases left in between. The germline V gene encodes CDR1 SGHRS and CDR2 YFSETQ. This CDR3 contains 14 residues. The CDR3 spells CASSDLQGNSPLHF. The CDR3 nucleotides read TGCGCCAGCAGCGATTTACAGGGCAATTCACCCCTCCACTTT. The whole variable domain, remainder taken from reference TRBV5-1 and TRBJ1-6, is KAGVTQTPRYLIKTRGQQVTLSCSPISGHRSVSWYQQTPGQGLQFLFEYFSETQRNKGNFPGRFSGRQFSNSRSEMNVSTLELGDSALYLCASSDLQGNSPLHFGNGTRLTVT.

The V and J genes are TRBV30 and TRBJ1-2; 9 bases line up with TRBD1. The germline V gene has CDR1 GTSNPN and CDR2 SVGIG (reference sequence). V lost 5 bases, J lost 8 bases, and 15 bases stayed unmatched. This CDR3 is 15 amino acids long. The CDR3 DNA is TGTGCCTGGTTCAGGTGGCCCCGGACAGGGGTCGGCTACACCTTC. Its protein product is CAWFRWPRTGVGYTF.

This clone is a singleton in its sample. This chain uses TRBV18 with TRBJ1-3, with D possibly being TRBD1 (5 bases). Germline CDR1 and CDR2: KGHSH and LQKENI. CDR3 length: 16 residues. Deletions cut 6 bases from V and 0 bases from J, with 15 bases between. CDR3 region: CASSQRDSSSGNTIYF. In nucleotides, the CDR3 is TGTGCCAGCTCGCAAAGGGACTCCAGCTCTGGAAACACCATATATTTT.

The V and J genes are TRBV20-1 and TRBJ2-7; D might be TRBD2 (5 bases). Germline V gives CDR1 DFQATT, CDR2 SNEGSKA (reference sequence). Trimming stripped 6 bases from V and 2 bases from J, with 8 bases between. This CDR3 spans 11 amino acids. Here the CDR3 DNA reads TGCAGTGCCCGGAGGACCTACGAGCAGTACTTC. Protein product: CSARRTYEQYF.

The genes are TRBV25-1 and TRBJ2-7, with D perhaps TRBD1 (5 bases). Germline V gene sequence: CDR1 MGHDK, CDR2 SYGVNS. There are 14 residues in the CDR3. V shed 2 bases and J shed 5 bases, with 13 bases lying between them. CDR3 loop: CASSEPRQGHEQYF. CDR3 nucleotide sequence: TGTGCCAGCAGTGAACCCCGTCAGGGCCACGAGCAGTACTTC.

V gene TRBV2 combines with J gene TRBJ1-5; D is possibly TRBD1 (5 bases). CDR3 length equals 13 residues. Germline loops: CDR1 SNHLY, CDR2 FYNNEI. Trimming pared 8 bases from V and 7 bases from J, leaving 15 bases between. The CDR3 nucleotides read TGTGCCAGCGGAGCGGGGGAAGGACAGCCCCAGCATTTT. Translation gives CASGAGEGQPQHF.

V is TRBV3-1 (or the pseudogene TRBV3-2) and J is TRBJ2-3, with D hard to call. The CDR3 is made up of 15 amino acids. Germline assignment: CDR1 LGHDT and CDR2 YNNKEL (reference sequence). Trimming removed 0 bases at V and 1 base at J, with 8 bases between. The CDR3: CASSQDPVGTDTQYF. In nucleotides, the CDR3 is TGTGCCAGCAGCCAAGACCCGGTGGGCACAGATACGCAGTATTTT.

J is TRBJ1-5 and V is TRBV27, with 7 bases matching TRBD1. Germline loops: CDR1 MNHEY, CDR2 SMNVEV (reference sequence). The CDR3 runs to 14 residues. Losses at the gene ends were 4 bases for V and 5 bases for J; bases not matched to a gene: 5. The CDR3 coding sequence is TGTGCCAGCAGTTCAAAAACAGGGGATCAGCCCCAGCATTTT. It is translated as CASSSKTGDQPQHF.

The CDR3 here is CASRTTGGSITEAFF. CDR3 sequence (DNA): TGTGCCAGCAGAACTACAGGGGGCTCAATCACTGAAGCTTTCTTT. This chain joins TRBV6-5 and TRBJ1-1; 9 nucleotides match TRBD1. The V gene's germline CDR1 is MNHEY and CDR2 SVGAGI. The trim removed 6 bases at V and 4 bases at J, leaving 9 bases unmatched. This CDR3 is built from 15 residues.

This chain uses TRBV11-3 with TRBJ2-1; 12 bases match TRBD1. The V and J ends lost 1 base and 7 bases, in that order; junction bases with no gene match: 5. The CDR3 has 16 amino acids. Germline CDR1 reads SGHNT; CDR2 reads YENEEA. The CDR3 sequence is CASSLGPGQGANEQFF. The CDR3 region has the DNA TGTGCCAGCAGCTTAGGGCCGGGACAGGGGGCGAATGAGCAGTTCTTC.

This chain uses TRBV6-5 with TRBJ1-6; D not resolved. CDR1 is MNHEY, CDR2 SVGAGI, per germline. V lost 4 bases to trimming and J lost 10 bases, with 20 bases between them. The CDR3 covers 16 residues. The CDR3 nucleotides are TGTGCCAGCAGTTCTGGCCGCCCAATTCGAGGATCACCCCTCCACTTT. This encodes CASSSGRPIRGSPLHF.

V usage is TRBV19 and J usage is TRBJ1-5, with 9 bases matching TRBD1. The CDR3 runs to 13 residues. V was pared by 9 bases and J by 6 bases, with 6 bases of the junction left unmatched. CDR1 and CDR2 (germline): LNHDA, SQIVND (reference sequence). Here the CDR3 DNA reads TGTGCCAGCGACAGGGGGGTAAGTCAGCCCCAGCATTTT. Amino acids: CASDRGVSQPQHF.

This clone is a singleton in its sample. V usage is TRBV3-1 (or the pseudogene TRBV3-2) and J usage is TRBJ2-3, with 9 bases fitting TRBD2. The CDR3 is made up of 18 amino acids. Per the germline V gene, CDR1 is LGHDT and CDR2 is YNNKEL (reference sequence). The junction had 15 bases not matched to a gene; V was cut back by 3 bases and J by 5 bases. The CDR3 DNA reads TGTGCCAGCAGCCACGGGATTATGGCGGGGGGGCCAATAGATACGCAGTATTTT. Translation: CASSHGIMAGGPIDTQYF.

This chain's CDR3 is CASSHGGTGNQPQHF. The CDR3, as DNA: TGTGCCAGCAGCCACGGGGGGACGGGCAATCAGCCCCAGCATTTT. This chain connects TRBV3-1 (or the pseudogene TRBV3-2) to TRBJ1-5, with D perhaps matching TRBD1 (5 bases). There are 15 residues in the CDR3. Deletions cut 3 bases from V and 2 bases from J, with 11 bases between. The germline V gene encodes CDR1 LGHDT and CDR2 YNNKEL (reference sequence).

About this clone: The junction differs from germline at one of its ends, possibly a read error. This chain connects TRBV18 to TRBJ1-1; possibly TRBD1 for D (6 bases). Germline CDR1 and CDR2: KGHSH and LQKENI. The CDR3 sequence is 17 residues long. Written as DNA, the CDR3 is TGTGCCAGCGCACCTCCCCAGGGGTGGAGGCAGAACACTGAAGCTTTCTTT. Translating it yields CASAPPQGWRQNTEAFF.